Following are 17 T cell receptor beta chains from one sample sequenced in a study of beta chain features in type 1 diabetes. Broader study findings: Across all four CD4+ subsets, people with type 1 diabetes showed modestly shorter TCRB CDR3s.

Expressed TCRB transcripts were sequenced because the isolated RNA had all been reverse transcribed beforehand. The assay was immunoSEQ multiplex PCR, and TCRdb's table has in-frame clones only and misses some. The sample contains about 270,000 clones, roughly an eighth of which appear only once. Their recognized antigens are unknown. The source material was naive CD4+ T cells from blood. The receptors here all came from a man younger than 45 with type 1 diabetes.

V and J are TRBV4-2 and TRBJ1-5, with 7 bases aligning to TRBD1. The CDR3 spans 16 residues. The germline V gene has CDR1 LGHNA and CDR2 YNFKEQ. V was pared by 1 base and J by 6 bases, with 9 bases of the junction left unmatched. The CDR3 protein is CASSQVVGQPPQPQHF. The CDR3 DNA sequence: TGTGCCAGCAGCCAAGTAGTGGGACAGCCGCCTCAGCCCCAGCATTTT.

The chain carries TRBV5-6 and TRBJ2-7; a weak D match, TRBD2 (5 bases). The ends were cut back, 1 base at V and 0 bases at J, with 14 bases in the middle. Germline CDR1 SGHDT, CDR2 YYEEEE. The CDR3 runs 16 residues. CDR3 in amino acids: CASSLLSGKSSYEQYF. As DNA, the CDR3 is TGTGCCAGCAGCTTGTTGAGCGGAAAAAGCTCCTACGAGCAGTACTTC.

This clone was observed a handful of times. The CDR3 here is CASSLSRGDSSYEQYF. In DNA form, the CDR3 reads TGTGCCAGCAGCTTAAGTCGTGGAGACTCCTCCTACGAGCAGTACTTC. This chain links TRBV7-9 with TRBJ2-7, with D unresolved. Germline V gene data show CDR1 as SEHNR and CDR2 as FQNEAQ (reference sequence). The CDR3 sequence is 16 residues long. Trimming stripped 2 bases from V and 0 bases from J, with 14 bases between.

This clone was found a few times. The CDR3 region is CASSHTQGARETQYF. CDR3 DNA sequence: TGTGCCAGCAGCCATACACAGGGGGCTCGGGAGACCCAGTACTTC. The V call is TRBV5-4, the J call TRBJ2-5, with TRBD1 matching 9 bases. From germline, CDR1 is SGHNT and CDR2 YYREEE (reference sequence). The CDR3 has 15 amino acids. V gave up 4 bases and J gave up 5 bases; unmatched junction bases: 9.

The rearrangement uses TRBV9 and TRBJ2-5, with 8 nucleotides matching TRBD1. The germline gives CDR1 SGDLS, CDR2 YYNGEE. The CDR3 covers 13 residues. Unmatched junction bases numbered 3, after V lost 4 bases and J lost 4 bases. The CDR3 region is CASSTTGVETQYF. CDR3 nucleotide sequence: TGTGCCAGCAGCACGACAGGGGTAGAGACCCAGTACTTC.

This clone occurred a few times. The gene calls are TRBV28 and TRBJ2-5, with TRBD1 matching 9 bases. The CDR3 runs to 14 residues. The V and J ends lost 8 bases and 5 bases, in that order; junction bases with no gene match: 9. CDR1 MDHEN and CDR2 SYDVKM come from the germline V gene. The CDR3, as DNA: TGTGCCAGCGGTAAACAGGGGGCGAGGGAGACCCAGTACTTC. Translation: CASGKQGARETQYF.

The rearrangement joins TRBV6-9 to TRBJ2-6; D perhaps matches TRBD2 (5 bases). CDR3 size: 16 residues. The V gene's germline CDR1 is MNHGY and CDR2 SVAAGI. V was trimmed by 0 bases and J by 2 bases, leaving 8 bases between them. The CDR3 DNA reads as TGTGCCAGCAGTTATTCTTGGGAGACTGGGGCCAACGTCCTGACTTTC. Amino acids: CASSYSWETGANVLTF.

The chain is built from TRBV7-9 and TRBJ2-7; 7 bases line up with TRBD2. The J segment lost 3 bases and the V segment lost 0 bases, leaving 8 bases of the junction unmatched. The CDR3 has 16 residues. Germline V CDR1 and CDR2: SEHNR, FQNEAQ (reference sequence). The CDR3 nucleotides read TGTGCCAGCAGCTTAGCGGTGCGGGAGTACGGCTACGAGCAGTACTTC. Its translation: CASSLAVREYGYEQYF.

This clone has more than one count but fewer than ten. This chain links TRBV15 with TRBJ2-3, with TRBD2 matching 7 bases. The CDR3 has 15 amino acids. Germline CDR1 LNHNV, CDR2 YYDKDF (reference sequence). Trimming at V came to 1 base and at J to 2 bases, leaving 3 bases not matched to a gene. The CDR3 DNA follows: TGTGCCACCAGCAGAGGAGCGGGAAACACAGATACGCAGTATTTT. Translation gives CATSRGAGNTDTQYF.

This clone has just one count. V and J are TRBV6-6 and TRBJ1-5; the match to TRBD1 covers 10 bases. The CDR3 runs 14 residues. J was trimmed by 6 bases and V by 6 bases; bases with no gene match: 5. Germline CDR1 is MNHNY and CDR2 is SVGAGI (reference sequence). CDR3 region: CASRQTGGVQPQHF. DNA of the CDR3: TGTGCCAGCAGGCAGACAGGGGGCGTTCAGCCCCAGCATTTT.

The V call is TRBV5-1, the J call TRBJ2-3; 7 bases agree with TRBD2. The CDR3 runs to 14 residues. Trimming at V came to 2 bases and at J to 6 bases, leaving 6 bases not matched to a gene. Germline V gene lookup returns CDR1 SGHRS and CDR2 YFSETQ. For the CDR3, the DNA is TGCGCCAGCAGCTTCGGGGGAGGGCCGGATACGCAGTATTTT. Protein sequence: CASSFGGGPDTQYF. The complete variable domain, with remaining parts taken from reference TRBV5-1 and TRBJ2-3, reads KAGVTQTPRYLIKTRGQQVTLSCSPISGHRSVSWYQQTPGQGLQFLFEYFSETQRNKGNFPGRFSGRQFSNSRSEMNVSTLELGDSALYLCASSFGGGPDTQYFGPGTRLTVL.

This clone was counted only a few times. The chain is built from TRBV6-1 and TRBJ2-7; D ambiguous. Germline CDR1 MNHNS, CDR2 SASEGT. CDR3 length: 11 residues. V was clipped by 7 bases and J by 2 bases, with 6 bases between them. CDR3 protein: CASIGAYEQYF. DNA of the CDR3: TGTGCCAGCATTGGAGCCTACGAGCAGTACTTC.

The J gene is TRBJ2-2, the V gene TRBV19, with a weak D call TRBD2 (7 bases). The V gene lost 5 bases and the J gene lost 4 bases, with 11 bases spanning the gap. This CDR3 spans 14 amino acids. Germline CDR1 is LNHDA and CDR2 is SQIVND (reference sequence). The CDR3 bases are TGTGCCAGTAGTGAAGGGGGGGGCACCGGGGAGCTGTTTTTT. Its translation: CASSEGGGTGELFF. The full variable domain, with the rest looked up from reference TRBV19 and TRBJ2-2, is DGGITQSPKYLFRKEGQNVTLSCEQNLNHDAMYWYRQDPGQGLRLIYYSQIVNDFQKGDIAEGYSVSREKKESFPLTVTSAQKNPTAFYLCASSEGGGTGELFFGEGSRLTVL.

This clone has a handful of counts. In nucleotides, the CDR3 is TGTGCCAGCAGCTTGAGGGTCTTGGGCGTTGAGCAGTTCTTC. This encodes CASSLRVLGVEQFF. This chain connects TRBV7-9 to TRBJ2-1; D may be TRBD2 (5 bases). The CDR3 has 14 residues. The ends were cut back, 3 bases at V and 9 bases at J, with 15 bases in the middle. Germline CDR1 reads SEHNR; CDR2 reads FQNEAQ (reference sequence).

The chain uses TRBV6-4 and TRBJ2-6, with D perhaps TRBD1 (6 bases). The CDR3 sequence is 14 residues long. V lost 4 bases and J 4 bases, leaving 8 bases between the germline ends. CDR1 is MRHNA, CDR2 SNTAGT, per germline. The chain's CDR3 is CASSAGAGANVLTF. The CDR3 DNA follows: TGTGCCAGCAGTGCAGGGGCCGGGGCCAACGTCCTGACTTTC.

This clone has only a few counts. The rearrangement links TRBV28 to TRBJ1-1; D is possibly TRBD1 (6 bases). Germline values: CDR1 MDHEN, CDR2 SYDVKM. This CDR3 comprises 12 residues. The V and J ends lost 5 bases and 11 bases respectively, with 15 bases between them. DNA of the CDR3: TGTGCCAGCAGTACGGCAGGGGCTGTCGCTTTCTTT. Translation: CASSTAGAVAFF. Full variable domain (rest looked up from reference TRBV28 and TRBJ1-1): DVKVTQSSRYLVKRTGEKVFLECVQDMDHENMFWYRQDPGLGLRLIYFSYDVKMKEKGDIPEGYSVSREKKERFSLILESASTNQTSMYLCASSTAGAVAFFGQGTRLTVV.

The chain uses TRBV29-1 and TRBJ2-7; TRBD1 matches 9 bases. The CDR3 is 14 amino acids. Germline values: CDR1 SQVTM, CDR2 ANQGSEA. With 6 bases clipped from V and 4 bases from J, the junction kept 10 bases outside the gene matches. For the CDR3, the DNA is TGCAGCGTAGGACCGGGACAGGGACCTTACGAGCAGTACTTC. Its protein product is CSVGPGQGPYEQYF.